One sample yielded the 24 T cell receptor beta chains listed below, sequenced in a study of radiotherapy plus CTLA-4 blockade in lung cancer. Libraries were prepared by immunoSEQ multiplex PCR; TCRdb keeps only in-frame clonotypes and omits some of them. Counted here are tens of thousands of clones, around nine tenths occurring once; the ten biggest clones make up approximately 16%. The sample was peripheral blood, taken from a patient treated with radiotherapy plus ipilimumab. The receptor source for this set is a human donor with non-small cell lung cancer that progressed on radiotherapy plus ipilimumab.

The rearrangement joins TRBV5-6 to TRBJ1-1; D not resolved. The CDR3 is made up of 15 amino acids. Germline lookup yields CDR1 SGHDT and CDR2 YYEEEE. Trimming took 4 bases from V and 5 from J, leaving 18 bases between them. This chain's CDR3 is CASSPRGRPITEAFF. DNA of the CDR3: TGTGCCAGCAGCCCTCGCGGACGGCCGATTACTGAAGCTTTCTTT. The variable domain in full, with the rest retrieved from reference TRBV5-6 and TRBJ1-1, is DAGVTQSPTHLIKTRGQQVTLRCSPKSGHDTVSWYQQALGQGPQFIFQYYEEEERQRGNFPDRFSGHQFPNYSSELNVNALLLGDSALYLCASSPRGRPITEAFFGQGTRLTVV.

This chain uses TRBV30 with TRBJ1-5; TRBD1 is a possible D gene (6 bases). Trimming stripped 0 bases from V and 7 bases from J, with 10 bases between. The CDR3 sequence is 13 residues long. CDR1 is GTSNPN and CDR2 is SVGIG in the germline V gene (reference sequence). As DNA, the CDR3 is TGTGCCTGGAGTGTCGGGGGCCAACAGCCCCAGCATTTT. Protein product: CAWSVGGQQPQHF. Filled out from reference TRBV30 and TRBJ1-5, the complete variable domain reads SQTIHQWPATLVQPVGSPLSLECTVEGTSNPNLYWYRQAAGRGLQLLFYSVGIGQISSEVPQNLSASRPQDRQFILSSKKLLLSDSGFYLCAWSVGGQQPQHFGDGTRLSIL.

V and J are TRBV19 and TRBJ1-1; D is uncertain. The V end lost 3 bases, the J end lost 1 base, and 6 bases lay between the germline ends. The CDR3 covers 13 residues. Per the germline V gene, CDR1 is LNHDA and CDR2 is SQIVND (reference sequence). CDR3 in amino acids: CASSMRENTEAFF. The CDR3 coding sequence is TGTGCCAGTAGTATGCGCGAGAACACTGAAGCTTTCTTT.

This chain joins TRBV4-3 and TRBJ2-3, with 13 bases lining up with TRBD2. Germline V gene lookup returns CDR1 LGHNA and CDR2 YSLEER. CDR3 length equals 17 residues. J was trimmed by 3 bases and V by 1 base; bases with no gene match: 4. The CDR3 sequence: CASSQGLAGGGTDTQYF. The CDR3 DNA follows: TGCGCCAGCAGCCAAGGACTAGCGGGAGGTGGTACAGATACGCAGTATTTT.

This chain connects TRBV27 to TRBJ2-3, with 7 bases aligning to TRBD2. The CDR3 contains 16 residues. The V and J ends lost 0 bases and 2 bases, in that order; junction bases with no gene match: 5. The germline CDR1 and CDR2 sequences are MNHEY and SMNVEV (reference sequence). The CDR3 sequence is CASSLSVAGTTDTQYF. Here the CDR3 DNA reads TGTGCCAGCAGTTTATCAGTAGCGGGCACCACAGATACGCAGTATTTT.

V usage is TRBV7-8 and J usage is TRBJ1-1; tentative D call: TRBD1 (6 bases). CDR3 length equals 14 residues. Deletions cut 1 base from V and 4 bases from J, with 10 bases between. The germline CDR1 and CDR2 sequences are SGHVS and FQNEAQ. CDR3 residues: CASSLGTGSTEAFF. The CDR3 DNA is TGTGCCAGCAGCTTAGGAACAGGGAGCACTGAAGCTTTCTTT. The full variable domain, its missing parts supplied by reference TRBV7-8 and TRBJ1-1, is GAGVSQSPRYKVAKRGQDVALRCDPISGHVSLFWYQQALGQGPEFLTYFQNEAQLDKSGLPSDRFFAERPEGSVSTLKIQRTQQEDSAVYLCASSLGTGSTEAFFGQGTRLTVV.

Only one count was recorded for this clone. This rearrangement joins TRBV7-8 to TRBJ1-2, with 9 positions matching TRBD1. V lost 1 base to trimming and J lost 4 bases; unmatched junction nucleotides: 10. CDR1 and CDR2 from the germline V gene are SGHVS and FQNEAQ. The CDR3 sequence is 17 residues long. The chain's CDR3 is CASSLEGQGAVLYGYTF. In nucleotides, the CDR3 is TGTGCCAGCAGCTTAGAGGGACAGGGTGCCGTCCTCTATGGCTACACCTTC.

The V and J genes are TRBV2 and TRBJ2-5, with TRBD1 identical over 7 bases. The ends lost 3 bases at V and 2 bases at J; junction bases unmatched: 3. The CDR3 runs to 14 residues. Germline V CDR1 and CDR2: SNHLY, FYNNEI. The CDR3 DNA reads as TGTGCCAGCAGTGACTCCAGGGGGCAAGAGACCCAGTACTTC. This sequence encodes CASSDSRGQETQYF.

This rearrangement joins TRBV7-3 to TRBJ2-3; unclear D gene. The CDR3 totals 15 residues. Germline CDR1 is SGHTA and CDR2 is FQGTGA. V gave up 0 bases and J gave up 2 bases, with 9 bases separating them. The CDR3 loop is CASSLTAGATDTQYF. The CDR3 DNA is TGTGCCAGCAGCTTAACTGCAGGAGCCACAGATACGCAGTATTTT. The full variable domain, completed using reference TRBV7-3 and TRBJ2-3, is GAGVSQTPSNKVTEKGKYVELRCDPISGHTALYWYRQSLGQGPEFLIYFQGTGAADDSGLPNDRFFAVRPEGSVSTLKIQRTERGDSAVYLCASSLTAGATDTQYFGPGTRLTVL.

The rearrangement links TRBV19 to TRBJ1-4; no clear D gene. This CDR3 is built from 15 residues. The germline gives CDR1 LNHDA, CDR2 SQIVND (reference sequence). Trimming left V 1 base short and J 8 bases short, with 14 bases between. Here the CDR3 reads CASSIGAQKWEKLFF. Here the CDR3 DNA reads TGTGCCAGTAGTATAGGGGCGCAGAAGTGGGAAAAACTGTTTTTT.

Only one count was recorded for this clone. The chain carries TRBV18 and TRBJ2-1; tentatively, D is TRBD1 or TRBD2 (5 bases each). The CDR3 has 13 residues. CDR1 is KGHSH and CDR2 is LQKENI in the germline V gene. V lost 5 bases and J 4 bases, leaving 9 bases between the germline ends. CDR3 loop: CASSGTRYNEQFF. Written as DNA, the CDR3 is TGTGCCAGCTCAGGGACCCGATACAATGAGCAGTTCTTC.

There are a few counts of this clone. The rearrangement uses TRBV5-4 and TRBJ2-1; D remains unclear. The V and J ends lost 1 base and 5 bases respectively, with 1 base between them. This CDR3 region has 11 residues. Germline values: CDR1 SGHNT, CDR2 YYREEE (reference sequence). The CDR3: CASSLNNEQFF. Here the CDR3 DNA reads TGTGCCAGCAGCTTGAACAATGAGCAGTTCTTC.

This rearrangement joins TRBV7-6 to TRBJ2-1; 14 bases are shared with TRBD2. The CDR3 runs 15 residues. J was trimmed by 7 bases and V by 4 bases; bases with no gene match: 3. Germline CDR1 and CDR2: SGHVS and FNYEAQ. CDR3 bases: TGTGCCAGCAGCTGGGGACTAGCGGGAGTGAATGAGCAGTTCTTC. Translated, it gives CASSWGLAGVNEQFF.

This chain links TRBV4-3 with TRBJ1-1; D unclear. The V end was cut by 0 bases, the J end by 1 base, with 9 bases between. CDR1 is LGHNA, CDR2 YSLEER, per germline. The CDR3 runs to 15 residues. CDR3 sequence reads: CASSQEAYRNTEAFF. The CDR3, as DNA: TGCGCCAGCAGCCAAGAAGCCTACAGGAACACTGAAGCTTTCTTT.

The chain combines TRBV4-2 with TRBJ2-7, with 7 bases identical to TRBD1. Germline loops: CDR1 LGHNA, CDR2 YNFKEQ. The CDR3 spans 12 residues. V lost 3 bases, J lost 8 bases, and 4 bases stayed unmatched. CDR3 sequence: CASSHDRAKQYF. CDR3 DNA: TGTGCCAGCAGCCATGACAGGGCTAAGCAGTACTTC.

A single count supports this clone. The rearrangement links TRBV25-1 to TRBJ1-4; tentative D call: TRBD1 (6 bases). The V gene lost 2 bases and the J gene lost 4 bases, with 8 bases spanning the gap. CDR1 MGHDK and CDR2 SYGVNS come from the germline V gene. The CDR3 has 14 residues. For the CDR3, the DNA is TGTGCCAGCAGTGAAGAGGGGGGTAATGAAAAACTGTTTTTT. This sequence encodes CASSEEGGNEKLFF. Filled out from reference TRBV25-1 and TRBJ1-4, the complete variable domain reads EADIYQTPRYLVIGTGKKITLECSQTMGHDKMYWYQQDPGMELHLIHYSYGVNSTEKGDLSSESTVSRIRTEHFPLTLESARPSHTSQYLCASSEEGGNEKLFFGSGTQLSVL.

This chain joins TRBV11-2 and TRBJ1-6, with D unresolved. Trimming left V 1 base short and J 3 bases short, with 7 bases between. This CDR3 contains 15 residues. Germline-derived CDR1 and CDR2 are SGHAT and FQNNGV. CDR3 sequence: CASSLGGNYNSPLHF. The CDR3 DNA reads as TGTGCCAGCAGCTTAGGGGGAAACTATAATTCACCCCTCCACTTT. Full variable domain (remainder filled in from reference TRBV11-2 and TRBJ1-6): EAGVAQSPRYKIIEKRQSVAFWCNPISGHATLYWYQQILGQGPKLLIQFQNNGVVDDSQLPKDRFSAERLKGVDSTLKIQPAKLEDSAVYLCASSLGGNYNSPLHFGNGTRLTVT.

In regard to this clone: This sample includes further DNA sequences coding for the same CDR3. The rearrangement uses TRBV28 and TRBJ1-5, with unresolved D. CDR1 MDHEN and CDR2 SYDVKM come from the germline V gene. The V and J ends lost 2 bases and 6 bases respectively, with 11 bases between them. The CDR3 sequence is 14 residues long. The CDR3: CASSLGKRGQPQHF. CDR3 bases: TGTGCCAGCAGTTTAGGGAAACGGGGTCAGCCCCAGCATTTT.

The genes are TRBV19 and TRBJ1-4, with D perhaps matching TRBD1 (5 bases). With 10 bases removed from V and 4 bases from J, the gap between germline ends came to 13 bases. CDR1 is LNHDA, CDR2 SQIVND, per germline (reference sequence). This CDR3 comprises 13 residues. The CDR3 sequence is CATSDRFNEKLFF. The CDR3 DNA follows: TGTGCCACAAGCGACAGATTTAATGAAAAACTGTTTTTT.

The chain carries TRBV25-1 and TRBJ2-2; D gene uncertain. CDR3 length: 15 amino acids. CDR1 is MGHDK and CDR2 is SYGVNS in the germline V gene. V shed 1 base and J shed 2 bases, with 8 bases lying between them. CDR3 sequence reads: CASSESRINTGELFF. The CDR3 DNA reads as TGTGCCAGCAGTGAATCCCGGATCAACACCGGGGAGCTGTTTTTT.

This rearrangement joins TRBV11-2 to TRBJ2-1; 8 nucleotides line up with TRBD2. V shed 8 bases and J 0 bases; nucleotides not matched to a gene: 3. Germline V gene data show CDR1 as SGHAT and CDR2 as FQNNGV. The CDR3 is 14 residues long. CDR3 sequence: CASERESSYNEQFF. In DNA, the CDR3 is TGTGCCAGCGAGCGGGAGAGCTCCTACAATGAGCAGTTCTTC.

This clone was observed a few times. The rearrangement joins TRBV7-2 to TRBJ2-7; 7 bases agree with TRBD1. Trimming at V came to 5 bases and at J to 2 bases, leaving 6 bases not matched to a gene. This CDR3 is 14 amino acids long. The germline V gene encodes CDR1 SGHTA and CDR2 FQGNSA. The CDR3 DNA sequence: TGTGCCAGCAGCCTCGGGACAGCAGCCTACGAGCAGTACTTC. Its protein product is CASSLGTAAYEQYF.

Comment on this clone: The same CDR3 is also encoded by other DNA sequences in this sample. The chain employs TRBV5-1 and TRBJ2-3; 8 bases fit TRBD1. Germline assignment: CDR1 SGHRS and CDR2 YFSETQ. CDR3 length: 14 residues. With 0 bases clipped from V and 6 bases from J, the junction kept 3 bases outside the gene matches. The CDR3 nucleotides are TGCGCCAGCAGCTTGGCAGGGGGCCGCGATACGCAGTATTTT. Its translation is CASSLAGGRDTQYF.

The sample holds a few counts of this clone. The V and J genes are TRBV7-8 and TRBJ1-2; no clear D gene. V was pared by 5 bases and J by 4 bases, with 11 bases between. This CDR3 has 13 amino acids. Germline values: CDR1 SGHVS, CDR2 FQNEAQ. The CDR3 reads CASSARTGYGYTF. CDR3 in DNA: TGTGCCAGCAGCGCGCGGACGGGCTATGGCTACACCTTC.